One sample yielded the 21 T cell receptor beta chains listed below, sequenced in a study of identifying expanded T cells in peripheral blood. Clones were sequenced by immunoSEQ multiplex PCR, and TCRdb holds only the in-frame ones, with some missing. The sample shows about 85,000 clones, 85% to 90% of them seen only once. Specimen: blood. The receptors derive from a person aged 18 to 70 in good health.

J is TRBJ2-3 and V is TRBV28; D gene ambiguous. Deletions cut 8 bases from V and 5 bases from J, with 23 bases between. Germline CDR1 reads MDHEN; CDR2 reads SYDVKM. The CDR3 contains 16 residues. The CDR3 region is CASGRLGGGLGDTQYF. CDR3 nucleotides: TGTGCCAGCGGGCGACTGGGCGGTGGATTAGGAGATACGCAGTATTTT. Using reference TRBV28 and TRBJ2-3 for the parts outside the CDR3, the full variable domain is DVKVTQSSRYLVKRTGEKVFLECVQDMDHENMFWYRQDPGLGLRLIYFSYDVKMKEKGDIPEGYSVSREKKERFSLILESASTNQTSMYLCASGRLGGGLGDTQYFGPGTRLTVL.

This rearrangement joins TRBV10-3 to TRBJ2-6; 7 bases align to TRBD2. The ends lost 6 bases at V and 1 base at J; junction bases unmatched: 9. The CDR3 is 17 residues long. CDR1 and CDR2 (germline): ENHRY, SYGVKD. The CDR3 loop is CAISASGRASGANVLTF. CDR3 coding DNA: TGTGCCATCAGCGCTAGCGGACGGGCGTCTGGGGCCAACGTCCTGACTTTC.

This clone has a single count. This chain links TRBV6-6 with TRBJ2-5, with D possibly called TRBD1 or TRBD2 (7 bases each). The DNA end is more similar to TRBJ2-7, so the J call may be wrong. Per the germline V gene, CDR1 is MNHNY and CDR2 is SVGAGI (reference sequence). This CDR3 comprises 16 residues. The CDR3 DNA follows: TGTGCCAGCACCATGTGGGAGGGGGCCGTTTACTACGAGCAGTACTTC. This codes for CASTMWEGAVYYEQYF.

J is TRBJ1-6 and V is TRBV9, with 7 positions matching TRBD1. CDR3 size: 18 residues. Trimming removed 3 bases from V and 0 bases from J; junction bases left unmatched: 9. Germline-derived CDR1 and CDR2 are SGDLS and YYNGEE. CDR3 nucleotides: TGTGCCAGCAGCGAGACCGGAGGGGACAGCTCCTATAATTCACCCCTCCACTTT. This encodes CASSETGGDSSYNSPLHF.

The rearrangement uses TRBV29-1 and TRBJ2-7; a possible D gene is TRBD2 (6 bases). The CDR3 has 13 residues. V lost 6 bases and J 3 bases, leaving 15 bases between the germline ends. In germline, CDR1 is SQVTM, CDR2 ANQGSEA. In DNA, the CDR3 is TGCAGCGTCAGGACGGGGGAACGCTACGAGCAGTACTTC. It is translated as CSVRTGERYEQYF.

The CDR3: CASSLVDTELGNTIYF. Written as DNA, the CDR3 is TGTGCCAGCAGCTTAGTTGATACGGAACTTGGAAACACCATATATTTT. J is TRBJ1-3 and V is TRBV7-2, with D unresolved. The V end was cut by 1 base, the J end by 3 bases, with 13 bases between. The CDR3 contains 16 residues. Per the germline V gene, CDR1 is SGHTA and CDR2 is FQGNSA.

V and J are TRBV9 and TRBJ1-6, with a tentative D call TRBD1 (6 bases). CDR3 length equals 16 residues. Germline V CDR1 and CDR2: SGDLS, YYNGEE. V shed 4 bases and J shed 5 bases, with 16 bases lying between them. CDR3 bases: TGTGCCAGCAGCTTAGGGCAGGGGAAGCATAATTCACCCCTCCACTTT. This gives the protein CASSLGQGKHNSPLHF.

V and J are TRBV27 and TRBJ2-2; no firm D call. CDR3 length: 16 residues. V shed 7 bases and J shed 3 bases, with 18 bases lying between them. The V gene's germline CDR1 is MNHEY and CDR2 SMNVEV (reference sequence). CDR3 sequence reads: CASTPRRSPYTGELFF. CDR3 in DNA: TGTGCCAGCACCCCGCGTAGGAGTCCCTACACCGGGGAGCTGTTTTTT.

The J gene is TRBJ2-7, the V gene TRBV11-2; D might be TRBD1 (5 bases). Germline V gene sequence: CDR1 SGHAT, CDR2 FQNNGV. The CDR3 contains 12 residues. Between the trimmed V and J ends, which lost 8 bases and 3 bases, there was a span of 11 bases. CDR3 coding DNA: TGTGCCAGCGGACAAAACAGCTACGAGCAGTACTTC. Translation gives CASGQNSYEQYF.

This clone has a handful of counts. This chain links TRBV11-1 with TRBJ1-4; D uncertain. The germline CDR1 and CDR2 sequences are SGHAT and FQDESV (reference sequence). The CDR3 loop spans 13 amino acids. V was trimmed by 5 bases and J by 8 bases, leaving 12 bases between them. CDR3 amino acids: CASSPITTEKLFF. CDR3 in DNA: TGTGCCAGCAGCCCCATCACGACAGAAAAACTGTTTTTT.

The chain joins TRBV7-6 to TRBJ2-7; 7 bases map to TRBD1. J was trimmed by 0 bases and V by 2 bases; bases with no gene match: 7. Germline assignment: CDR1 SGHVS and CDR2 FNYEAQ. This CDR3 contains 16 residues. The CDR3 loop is CASSLTQGKSSYEQYF. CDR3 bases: TGTGCCAGCAGCTTAACACAGGGGAAAAGCTCCTACGAGCAGTACTTC.

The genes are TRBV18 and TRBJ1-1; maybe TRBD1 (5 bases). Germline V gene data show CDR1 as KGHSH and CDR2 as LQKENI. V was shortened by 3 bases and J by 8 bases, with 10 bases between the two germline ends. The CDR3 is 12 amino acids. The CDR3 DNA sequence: TGTGCCAGCTCACCCGGGACGGCAGAAGCTTTCTTT. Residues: CASSPGTAEAFF.

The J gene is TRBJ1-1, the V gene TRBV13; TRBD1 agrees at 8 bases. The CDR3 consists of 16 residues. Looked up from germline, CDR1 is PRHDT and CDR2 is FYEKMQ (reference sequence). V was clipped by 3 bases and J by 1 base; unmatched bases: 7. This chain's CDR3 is CASSFYWDRQNTEAFF. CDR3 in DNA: TGTGCCAGCAGCTTTTATTGGGACAGGCAGAACACTGAAGCTTTCTTT.

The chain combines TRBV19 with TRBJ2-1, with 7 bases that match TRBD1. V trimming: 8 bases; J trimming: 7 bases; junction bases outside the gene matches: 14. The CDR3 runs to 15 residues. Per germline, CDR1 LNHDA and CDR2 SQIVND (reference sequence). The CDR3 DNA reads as TGTGCCAGTCGCCGACAGGGCCAGGGAACAAATGAGCAGTTCTTC. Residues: CASRRQGQGTNEQFF.

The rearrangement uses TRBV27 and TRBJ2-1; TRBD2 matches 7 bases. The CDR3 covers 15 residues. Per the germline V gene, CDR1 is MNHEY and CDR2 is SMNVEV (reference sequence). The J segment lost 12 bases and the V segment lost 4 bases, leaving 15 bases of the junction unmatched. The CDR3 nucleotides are TGTGCCAGCAGTTCGGGAATACGGGATGAGCGGGGGCAGTTCTTC. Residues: CASSSGIRDERGQFF.

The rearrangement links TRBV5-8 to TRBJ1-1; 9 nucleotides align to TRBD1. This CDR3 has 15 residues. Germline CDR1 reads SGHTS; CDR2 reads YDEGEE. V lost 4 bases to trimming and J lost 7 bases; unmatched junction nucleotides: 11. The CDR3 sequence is CASSGPGQGVGEAFF. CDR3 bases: TGTGCCAGCAGCGGACCGGGACAGGGAGTCGGTGAAGCTTTCTTT.

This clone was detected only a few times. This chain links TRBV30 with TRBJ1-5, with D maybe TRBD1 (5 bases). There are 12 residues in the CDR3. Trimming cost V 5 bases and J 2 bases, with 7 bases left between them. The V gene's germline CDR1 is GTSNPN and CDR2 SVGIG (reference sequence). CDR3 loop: CAWGDGNQPQHF. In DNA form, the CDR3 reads TGTGCCTGGGGGGACGGCAATCAGCCCCAGCATTTT.

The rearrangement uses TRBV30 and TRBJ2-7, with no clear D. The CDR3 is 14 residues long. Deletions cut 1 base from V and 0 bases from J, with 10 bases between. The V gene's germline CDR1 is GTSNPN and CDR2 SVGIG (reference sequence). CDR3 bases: TGTGCCTGGAGTGCTTTGATGCACTCCTACGAGCAGTACTTC. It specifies CAWSALMHSYEQYF.

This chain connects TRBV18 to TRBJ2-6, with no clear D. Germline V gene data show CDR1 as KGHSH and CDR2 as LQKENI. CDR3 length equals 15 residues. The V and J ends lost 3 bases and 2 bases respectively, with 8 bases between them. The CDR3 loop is CASSPRSPGANVLTF. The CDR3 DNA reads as TGTGCCAGCTCACCGAGGTCTCCTGGGGCCAACGTCCTGACTTTC.

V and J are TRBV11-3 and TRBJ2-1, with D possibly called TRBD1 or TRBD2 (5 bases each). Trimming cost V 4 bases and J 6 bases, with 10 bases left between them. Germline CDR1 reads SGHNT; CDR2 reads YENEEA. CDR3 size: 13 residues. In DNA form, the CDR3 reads TGTGCCAGCAGCTCGGGGCCGTCCAATGAGCAGTTCTTC. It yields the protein CASSSGPSNEQFF.

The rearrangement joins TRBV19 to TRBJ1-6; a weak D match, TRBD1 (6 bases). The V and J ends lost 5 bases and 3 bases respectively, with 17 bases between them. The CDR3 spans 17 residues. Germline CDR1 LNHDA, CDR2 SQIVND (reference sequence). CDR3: CASSLGGAGGYNSPLHF. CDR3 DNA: TGTGCCAGTAGTCTGGGGGGGGCCGGCGGCTATAATTCACCCCTCCACTTT.